A single sample is the source of the 5 T cell receptor beta chains below, sequenced in a study of CD8 T cells in ankylosing spondylitis. TCRdb reanalysed the 5' RACE reads using MiXCR and keeps one entry per CDR3 protein. Of under 250,000 distinct CDR3 sequences listed, around a quarter are singletons. Sequenced material: blood, either unsorted or a sorted T cell fraction (not recorded which). These receptors originate from a male donor with ankylosing spondylitis or in good health (not recorded which).

This clonotype was counted many times. V is TRBV2 and J is TRBJ1-6; unclear D gene. The V and J ends lost 1 base and 0 bases respectively, with 13 bases between them. The germline V gene has CDR1 SNHLY and CDR2 FYNNEI. The CDR3 consists of 18 residues. This CDR3 is CASSEVQSRSSYNSPLHF. The CDR3, as DNA: TGTGCCAGCAGTGAAGTCCAGTCTAGGAGCTCCTATAATTCACCCCTCCACTTT.

J is TRBJ2-7 and V is TRBV12-3 or TRBV12-4; unclear D gene. The CDR3 is 16 residues long. Trimming removed 6 bases from V and 0 bases from J, with 18 bases in between. The CDR3 loop reads CASSGTLGKSSYEQYF. The CDR3 nucleotides read TGTGCCAGCAGCGGTACCCTAGGGAAGAGCTCCTACGAGCAGTACTTC.

The genes are TRBV10-3 and TRBJ2-7, with 11 nucleotides matching TRBD2. Germline CDR1 and CDR2: ENHRY and SYGVKD. The CDR3 spans 14 residues. The V and J ends lost 7 bases and 5 bases, in that order; junction bases with no gene match: 7. The CDR3 sequence is CAITLTSGTHEQYF. CDR3 DNA sequence: TGTGCCATCACCCTGACTAGCGGGACCCACGAGCAGTACTTC.

This clonotype was seen many times. The chain uses TRBV4-1 and TRBJ2-2; possible D gene TRBD1, 6 bases. CDR3 size: 14 residues. CDR1 MGHRA and CDR2 YSYEKL come from the germline V gene. The V end lost 4 bases, the J end lost 1 base, and 7 bases lay between the germline ends. The CDR3 reads CASSPTGNTGELFF. The CDR3 DNA reads as TGCGCCAGCAGCCCGACAGGGAACACCGGGGAGCTGTTTTTT.

In its sample, this clonotype was seen many times. This sequence joins TRBV7-9 and TRBJ1-1; unclear D gene. Germline V gene lookup returns CDR1 SEHNR and CDR2 FQNEAQ (reference sequence). V was trimmed by 5 bases and J by 4 bases, leaving 14 bases between them. CDR3 length equals 14 residues. The CDR3 reads CASSPPGLGTEAFF. Here the CDR3 DNA reads TGTGCCAGCAGCCCACCCGGCTTAGGCACTGAAGCTTTCTTT.